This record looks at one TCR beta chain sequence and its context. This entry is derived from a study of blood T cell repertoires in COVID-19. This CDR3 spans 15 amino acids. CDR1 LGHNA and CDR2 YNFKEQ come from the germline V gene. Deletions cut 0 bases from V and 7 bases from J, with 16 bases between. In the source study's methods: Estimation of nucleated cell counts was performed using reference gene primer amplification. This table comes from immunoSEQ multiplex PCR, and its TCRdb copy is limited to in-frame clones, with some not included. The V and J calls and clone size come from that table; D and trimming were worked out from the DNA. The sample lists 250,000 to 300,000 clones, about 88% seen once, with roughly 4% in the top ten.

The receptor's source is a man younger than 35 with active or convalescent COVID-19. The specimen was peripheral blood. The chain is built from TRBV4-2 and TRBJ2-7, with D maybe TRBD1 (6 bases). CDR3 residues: CASSQDKQGGLEQYF. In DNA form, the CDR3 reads TGTGCCAGCAGCCAAGATAAACAGGGTGGGTTAGAGCAGTACTTC.